Listed below are T cell receptor beta chains from one sample, sequenced in a study of beta chain features in type 1 diabetes. Data came from immunoSEQ multiplex PCR; TCRdb stores just in-frame clones and leaves some out. The data contain 400,000 to 550,000 clones, 9.5% to 12% of them singletons. Sample: naive CD4+ T cells from blood. The source of these receptors is a woman aged 18-30 years in good health. Both conserved end residues are part of each CDR3. D genes are given only for firm matches. A row's size may be missing; if present it is once, few, many or a size class.

d_call | clone_size | j_call | v_call | cdr3_nt | cdr3_aa
- | - | TRBJ2-2 | TRBV5-6 | TGTGCCAGCAGCTCACAACAGGGCCGGGCGTACACCGGGGAGCTGTTTTTT | CASSSQQGRAYTGELFF
TRBD1 | few | TRBJ2-1 | TRBV29-1 | TGCAGCGTTGTCCGACAGGGGCGGAACAATGAGCAGTTCTTC | CSVVRQGRNNEQFF
- | - | TRBJ1-6 | TRBV7-9 | TGTGCCAGCAGCTTAGGGGGGAGCTCCTATAATTCACCCCTCCACTTT | CASSLGGSSYNSPLHF
TRBD1 | - | TRBJ2-3 | TRBV30 | TGTGCCTGGACAGGGGGAGGCACAGATACGCAGTATTTT | CAWTGGGTDTQYF
- | - | TRBJ1-3 | TRBV20-1 | TGCAGTGCCCACTCTGGAAACACCATATATTTT | CSAHSGNTIYF
- | - | TRBJ1-5 | TRBV15 | TGTGCCACCAGCAGAAAGCGGGATTTCCAGCCCCAGCATTTT | CATSRKRDFQPQHF
- | - | TRBJ1-2 | TRBV28 | TGTGCCAGCAGTGCCACGCTCCGGGAGGGACTTAACTATGGCTACACCTTC | CASSATLREGLNYGYTF
- | - | TRBJ2-7 | TRBV7-2 | TGTGCCAGCAGCTTGGGGACCGCGACTACCTACGAGCAGTACTTC | CASSLGTATTYEQYF
TRBD1 | - | TRBJ2-5 | TRBV29-1 | TGCAGCGTACAACAGGGGGCTGGAGAGACCCAGTACTTC | CSVQQGAGETQYF
- | few | TRBJ2-1 | TRBV7-3 | TGTGCCAGCAGCTCCCGGTCCTACAATGAGCAGTTCTTC | CASSSRSYNEQFF
TRBD1 | few | TRBJ1-5 | TRBV9 | TGTGCCAGCAGCGCGGGACAGGGGGCGGGCAATCAGCCCCAGCATTTT | CASSAGQGAGNQPQHF
- | few | TRBJ2-1 | TRBV5-1 | TGCGCCAGCAGCTTCCGTGAAAGAGGGAATGAGCAGTTCTTC | CASSFRERGNEQFF
- | - | TRBJ2-2 | TRBV25-1 | TGTGCCAGCAGCGAGGGGGTCGGGGAGCTGTTTTTT | CASSEGVGELFF
TRBD2 | few | TRBJ2-1 | TRBV10-3 | TGTGCCATCAGTGAGTCGTCGGGACTAGCGGGTTCCAATGAGCAGTTCTTC | CAISESSGLAGSNEQFF
- | few | TRBJ2-1 | TRBV7-9 | TGTGCCAGCAGCTTAGTGGGCCAGTACAATGAGCAGTTCTTC | CASSLVGQYNEQFF
TRBD1 | - | TRBJ2-5 | TRBV11-3 | TGTGCCAGCAGCTTAGAGGGGACAGCCGGGGAGACCCAGTACTTC | CASSLEGTAGETQYF
- | - | TRBJ2-7 | TRBV13 | TGTGCCAGCAGCCGAAGCAGGGTCCCCTACGAGCAGTACTTC | CASSRSRVPYEQYF
TRBD2 | few | TRBJ2-1 | TRBV28 | TGTGCCAGCAGAACGGGGATAGCGGGAACCTACAATGAGCAGTTCTTC | CASRTGIAGTYNEQFF
- | few | TRBJ2-7 | TRBV5-4 | TGTGCCAGCAGCTTGGTCGGATACGAGCAGTACTTC | CASSLVGYEQYF
- | many | TRBJ2-5 | TRBV30 | TGTGCCTGGAGTGTTTCTTCGCCAGGACGAGAGTACTTC | CAWSVSSPGREYF
TRBD1 | few | TRBJ1-2 | TRBV6-6 | TGTGCCAGCAGTTATACAGGGGGCGATGGCTACACCTTC | CASSYTGGDGYTF
- | once | TRBJ1-2 | TRBV7-2 | TGTGCCAGCAGCTTACAGGAGGACTATGGCTACACCTTC | CASSLQEDYGYTF
- | few | TRBJ1-2 | TRBV9 | TGTGCCAGCAGCGTGACGTGGCCGGGCTACACCTTC | CASSVTWPGYTF
- | few | TRBJ2-4 | TRBV6-6 | TGTGCCAGCAGACAAGGGGGGGAGGGAAACATTCAGTACTTC | CASRQGGEGNIQYF
TRBD2 | - | TRBJ2-3 | TRBV9 | TGTGCCAGCAGCACCCGTACTAGCGGGCTGCCGGATACGCAGTATTTT | CASSTRTSGLPDTQYF
- | - | TRBJ2-5 | TRBV7-2 | TGTGCCAGCAGCTTAGCGGGGCCGGGGGAGACCCAGTACTTC | CASSLAGPGETQYF
- | once | TRBJ1-4 | TRBV6-6 | TGTGCCAGCACCCCGGGAAGGCCTAATGAAAAACTGTTTTTT | CASTPGRPNEKLFF
TRBD1 | - | TRBJ2-2 | TRBV5-1 | TGCGCCAGCAGCCGGACAGGGCGGAACACCGGGGAGCTGTTTTTT | CASSRTGRNTGELFF
- | - | TRBJ1-3 | TRBV20-1 | TGCAGTGCGGAACGTGGAAACACCATATATTTT | CSAERGNTIYF
- | few | TRBJ2-2 | TRBV5-1 | TGCGCCAGCAGGTTCACAGGGAACACCGGGGAGCTGTTTTTT | CASRFTGNTGELFF
TRBD1 | - | TRBJ2-7 | TRBV13 | TGTGCCAGCAGTAACTCCGGGACAGGAGCCTACGAGCAGTACTTC | CASSNSGTGAYEQYF
TRBD1 | - | TRBJ1-5 | TRBV19 | TGTGCCAGTACCGTGACAGGGAATCAGCCCCAGCATTTT | CASTVTGNQPQHF
- | once | TRBJ2-5 | TRBV28 | TGTGCCAGCAGATTTGCCCCCGAGCTCCAAGAGACCCAGTACTTC | CASRFAPELQETQYF
TRBD2 | - | TRBJ2-1 | TRBV9 | TGTGCCAGCAGCGGGACTAGCGGGAGCGGTGAGCAGTTCTTC | CASSGTSGSGEQFF
- | few | TRBJ2-7 | TRBV15 | TGTGCCACCAGCAGAGTAGTGGGCCTCGTCCACGAGCAGTACTTC | CATSRVVGLVHEQYF
- | - | TRBJ2-7 | TRBV19 | TGTGCCAGTAGTATGGGGAAGAGCTACGAGCAGTACTTC | CASSMGKSYEQYF
- | - | TRBJ1-1 | TRBV9 | TGTGCCAGCAGCGTAGGGTCGGGGAACACTGAAGCTTTCTTT | CASSVGSGNTEAFF
TRBD1 | few | TRBJ2-1 | TRBV11-2 | TGTGCCAGCAGCCTACAGGGGGCCCTTTACAATGAGCAGTTCTTC | CASSLQGALYNEQFF
TRBD1 | - | TRBJ2-5 | TRBV10-3 | TGTGCCGCGGCAGGGGGCAGTAGGGAGACCCAGTACTTC | CAAAGGSRETQYF
TRBD2 | - | TRBJ2-7 | TRBV30 | TGTGCCTGGAAGCGGGGACTAGCGGGATACGAGCAGTACTTC | CAWKRGLAGYEQYF
- | - | TRBJ2-5 | TRBV29-1 | TGCAGCGTTGAGTCTATTGGAGAGACCCAGTACTTC | CSVESIGETQYF
- | - | TRBJ1-1 | TRBV7-3 | TGTGCCAGCAGCTTAAGTGCAGGGAACACTGAAGCTTTCTTT | CASSLSAGNTEAFF
TRBD1 | few | TRBJ2-1 | TRBV6-5 | TGTGCCAGCGGATGGGACAGGAGCTCCTACAATGAGCAGTTCTTC | CASGWDRSSYNEQFF
- | - | TRBJ2-3 | TRBV27 | TGTGCCAGCAGTTTGGCGGGCACAGATACGCAGTATTTT | CASSLAGTDTQYF
- | - | TRBJ2-1 | TRBV7-9 | TGTGCCAGCAGCTTAGTTCGGGTCAATGAGCAGTTCTTC | CASSLVRVNEQFF
TRBD1 | few | TRBJ1-6 | TRBV2 | TGTGCCAGCAGTGATATTGGACAGGGAGGTTCACCCCTCCACTTT | CASSDIGQGGSPLHF
TRBD1 | - | TRBJ1-2 | TRBV4-1 | TGCGCCAGCAGCCAAACCGGGACAGGGAGCAACACCTTC | CASSQTGTGSNTF
TRBD1 | - | TRBJ2-6 | TRBV27 | TGTGCCAGCAGTCTCGGACAGGGCCTCTCTGGGGCCAACGTCCTGACTTTC | CASSLGQGLSGANVLTF
- | - | TRBJ2-3 | TRBV9 | TGTGCCAGCAGCGTCCTAGCTCTATCGGCAGATACGCAGTATTTT | CASSVLALSADTQYF
TRBD2 | - | TRBJ2-3 | TRBV29-1 | TGCAGCGTTGTCAGAAGCGGGGGCCCCACAGATACGCAGTATTTT | CSVVRSGGPTDTQYF
- | few | TRBJ2-2 | TRBV7-9 | TGTGCCAGCAGCTCTACCGGGGAGCTGTTTTTT | CASSSTGELFF
TRBD1 | few | TRBJ2-1 | TRBV7-8 | TGTGCCAGCAGCTCCGGGACAGGGGGCATTAATGAGCAGTTCTTC | CASSSGTGGINEQFF
- | once | TRBJ2-3 | TRBV6-5 | TGTGCCAGCAGTTACACAGGGGAGGGAGATACGCAGTATTTT | CASSYTGEGDTQYF
TRBD1 | - | TRBJ1-1 | TRBV4-3 | TGCGCCAGCAGCGTACAGGGGGCGAGAACTGAAGCTTTCTTT | CASSVQGARTEAFF
- | few | TRBJ2-3 | TRBV18 | TGTGCCAGCTCACCACCCCAGCGCCCAGATACGCAGTATTTT | CASSPPQRPDTQYF
- | many | TRBJ1-6 | TRBV29-1 | TGCAGCGTTTCAGAGGGAATGGGTTCACCCCTCCACTTT | CSVSEGMGSPLHF
- | - | TRBJ1-1 | TRBV5-4 | TGTGCCAGCAGCTTGTATTCGGTACAGGGCGCAGCTTTCTTT | CASSLYSVQGAAFF
TRBD1 | - | TRBJ2-1 | TRBV4-1 | TGCGCCAGCAGCCCTTCATCGGGACAGGGTTGGGGAAATGAGCAGTTCTTC | CASSPSSGQGWGNEQFF
- | few | TRBJ1-2 | TRBV5-4 | TGTGCCAGCAGCCCGAGTCTAGGGGCTGGCTATGGCTACACCTTC | CASSPSLGAGYGYTF